One sample yielded the 24 T cell receptor beta chains listed below, sequenced in a study of blood T cell repertoires in COVID-19. The assay was immunoSEQ multiplex PCR, and TCRdb's table has in-frame clones only and misses some. In the table there are about 130,000 clones, 79% of which are singletons. Sequences were obtained from peripheral blood. The receptor set was obtained from a woman between 65 and 79 years old with COVID-19, enrolled during active disease.

By frequency in the sample, this clone is medium-sized. The rearrangement links TRBV5-1 to TRBJ2-1; possibly TRBD2 for D (5 bases). CDR1 is SGHRS, CDR2 YFSETQ, per germline. V lost 3 bases and J 1 base, leaving 17 bases between the germline ends. The CDR3 has 17 residues. The CDR3 reads CASSSLWTASSYNEQFF. CDR3 DNA sequence: TGCGCCAGCAGCTCGTTATGGACTGCTTCTTCCTACAATGAGCAGTTCTTC.

This clone was observed a handful of times. The V call is TRBV4-1, the J call TRBJ1-4; D might be TRBD1 (6 bases). Germline V gene data show CDR1 as MGHRA and CDR2 as YSYEKL. The ends were cut back, 0 bases at V and 2 bases at J, with 19 bases in the middle. This CDR3 region has 19 residues. CDR3 loop: CASSQEYPWGGGTNEKLFF. The CDR3 DNA is TGCGCCAGCAGCCAAGAATATCCGTGGGGAGGGGGTACTAATGAAAAACTGTTTTTT.

This clone was seen just once. The V call is TRBV2, the J call TRBJ1-5; D not certain. The CDR3 sequence is 11 residues long. V was clipped by 8 bases and J by 7 bases, with 9 bases between them. Germline V gene data show CDR1 as SNHLY and CDR2 as FYNNEI. The CDR3 reads CASGLGQPQHF. CDR3 nucleotides: TGTGCCAGCGGACTAGGACAGCCCCAGCATTTT. Drawing the rest from reference TRBV2 and TRBJ1-5, the complete variable domain is EPEVTQTPSHQVTQMGQEVILRCVPISNHLYFYWYRQILGQKVEFLVSFYNNEISEKSEIFDDQFSVERPDGSNFTLKIRSTKLEDSAMYFCASGLGQPQHFGDGTRLSIL.

The genes are TRBV7-2 and TRBJ2-7, with 10 bases aligning to TRBD1. The CDR3 is 15 amino acids. V lost 4 bases, J lost 8 bases, and 11 bases stayed unmatched. The germline CDR1 and CDR2 sequences are SGHTA and FQGNSA. The CDR3 DNA reads TGTGCCAGCAGCTCAATACCCGGGACAGGGGTGAAGCAGTACTTC. Translating it yields CASSSIPGTGVKQYF.

CDR3 sequence (DNA): TGTGCCAGCAGCTCCCCCTATCAGCCCCAGCATTTT. Protein product: CASSSPYQPQHF. V gene TRBV7-9 combines with J gene TRBJ1-5; D call uncertain. Germline V lookup: CDR1 SEHNR, CDR2 FQNEAQ (reference sequence). The CDR3 contains 12 residues. V was trimmed by 4 bases and J by 5 bases, leaving 6 bases between them.

CDR3 DNA: TGCGCCAGCAGCCAAGATCATGGGCGCAACACTGAAGCTTTCTTT. This sequence encodes CASSQDHGRNTEAFF. The chain carries TRBV4-1 and TRBJ1-1; D gene unclear. CDR1 and CDR2 (germline): MGHRA, YSYEKL. V was trimmed by 0 bases and J by 2 bases, leaving 10 bases between them. This CDR3 comprises 15 residues.

The chain carries TRBV30 and TRBJ1-6, with 8 bases matching TRBD1. CDR3 length: 15 amino acids. Losses at the gene ends were 3 bases for V and 7 bases for J; bases not matched to a gene: 8. Germline CDR1 and CDR2: GTSNPN and SVGIG (reference sequence). The CDR3 DNA follows: TGTGCCTGGAGCGTTTGGACAGGGTCGAATTCACCCCTCCACTTT. Encoded protein: CAWSVWTGSNSPLHF. The variable domain in full, with the rest retrieved from reference TRBV30 and TRBJ1-6, is SQTIHQWPATLVQPVGSPLSLECTVEGTSNPNLYWYRQAAGRGLQLLFYSVGIGQISSEVPQNLSASRPQDRQFILSSKKLLLSDSGFYLCAWSVWTGSNSPLHFGNGTRLTVT.

The genes are TRBV30 and TRBJ2-2, with 7 positions matching TRBD2. J was trimmed by 6 bases and V by 2 bases; bases with no gene match: 12. CDR1 and CDR2 (germline): GTSNPN, SVGIG (reference sequence). There are 16 residues in the CDR3. The CDR3 is CAWSSVGTAGSGELFF. The CDR3 DNA reads TGTGCCTGGAGTTCCGTAGGAACAGCGGGATCCGGGGAGCTGTTTTTT.

V usage is TRBV7-9 and J usage is TRBJ2-7, with D perhaps TRBD1 (5 bases). The germline V and J ends were trimmed by 1 base and 7 bases, with 5 bases remaining between them. The CDR3 loop spans 11 amino acids. CDR1 SEHNR and CDR2 FQNEAQ come from the germline V gene (reference sequence). The CDR3 is CASSLGTEQYF. CDR3 DNA: TGTGCCAGCAGCTTAGGGACAGAGCAGTACTTC.

Only a few counts were recorded for this clone. V gene TRBV6-5 combines with J gene TRBJ1-1; unclear D gene. This CDR3 spans 12 amino acids. The V and J ends lost 5 bases and 11 bases respectively, with 15 bases between them. Germline CDR1 is MNHEY and CDR2 is SVGAGI. The CDR3 sequence: CASSPRLSPAFF. CDR3 DNA: TGTGCCAGCAGTCCGCGGCTCAGCCCGGCTTTCTTT.

The chain combines TRBV19 with TRBJ1-5; TRBD1 aligns across 9 bases. V gave up 8 bases and J gave up 4 bases; unmatched junction bases: 12. The CDR3 is made up of 16 amino acids. Germline V lookup: CDR1 LNHDA, CDR2 SQIVND (reference sequence). In nucleotides, the CDR3 is TGTGCCAGTTCCCCCAAGGACAGGGGCGATAATCAGCCCCAGCATTTT. Its protein product is CASSPKDRGDNQPQHF. Full variable domain (outside the CDR3, taken from reference TRBV19 and TRBJ1-5): DGGITQSPKYLFRKEGQNVTLSCEQNLNHDAMYWYRQDPGQGLRLIYYSQIVNDFQKGDIAEGYSVSREKKESFPLTVTSAQKNPTAFYLCASSPKDRGDNQPQHFGDGTRLSIL.

The V call is TRBV7-8, the J call TRBJ1-5; the match to TRBD1 covers 9 bases. Germline CDR1 reads SGHVS; CDR2 reads FQNEAQ. V trimming: 1 base; J trimming: 7 bases; junction bases outside the gene matches: 5. The CDR3 is 15 amino acids. The CDR3 loop is CASSLGGTGRQPQHF. CDR3 coding DNA: TGTGCCAGCAGCTTAGGGGGGACAGGGCGGCAGCCCCAGCATTTT.

V gene TRBV2 combines with J gene TRBJ2-6; 7 bases match TRBD1. Germline CDR1 reads SNHLY; CDR2 reads FYNNEI. V lost 4 bases and J lost 0; bases outside the gene matches: 9. The CDR3 is 18 residues long. This chain's CDR3 is CASSGSGTALSGANVLTF. CDR3 DNA: TGTGCCAGCAGTGGTTCCGGGACAGCCCTCTCTGGGGCCAACGTCCTGACTTTC.

This clone showed up just a few times. This sequence joins TRBV27 and TRBJ1-6; 7 bases align to TRBD1. Germline V gene data show CDR1 as MNHEY and CDR2 as SMNVEV (reference sequence). The CDR3 is 14 amino acids. V shed 8 bases, J shed 4 bases, and the junction held 5 bases outside the gene matches. The CDR3 is CASGRDRYNSPLHF. CDR3 bases: TGTGCCAGCGGCCGGGACAGATATAATTCACCCCTCCACTTT.

The table lists this clone with a few counts. This rearrangement joins TRBV7-6 to TRBJ2-5; D is perhaps TRBD2 (5 bases). This CDR3 spans 14 amino acids. Germline assignment: CDR1 SGHVS and CDR2 FNYEAQ. V shed 4 bases and J shed 0 bases, with 9 bases lying between them. The CDR3 coding sequence is TGTGCCAGCAGCTCGGGGAGCCACCAAGAGACCCAGTACTTC. As protein: CASSSGSHQETQYF.

This clone was observed a single time. The chain links TRBV11-3 to TRBJ1-1; 8 bases map to TRBD1. J gave up 11 bases and V 0 bases, and 5 bases lay outside the gene matches. The CDR3 runs to 13 residues. Germline V gene data show CDR1 as SGHNT and CDR2 as YENEEA. The CDR3 region has the DNA TGTGCCAGCAGCTTAGATACCCGGACAGGGGCTTTCTTT. This gives the protein CASSLDTRTGAFF. The whole variable domain, filled in from reference TRBV11-3 and TRBJ1-1, reads EAGVVQSPRYKIIEKKQPVAFWCNPISGHNTLYWYLQNLGQGPELLIRYENEEAVDDSQLPKDRFSAERLKGVDSTLKIQPAELGDSAVYLCASSLDTRTGAFFGQGTRLTVV.

V and J are TRBV3-1 (or the pseudogene TRBV3-2) and TRBJ2-3; 10 bases are shared with TRBD1. V trimming: 1 base; J trimming: 2 bases; junction bases outside the gene matches: 3. The CDR3 runs 16 residues. Germline CDR1 is LGHDT and CDR2 is YNNKEL (reference sequence). DNA of the CDR3: TGTGCCAGCAGCCAAGCTGGGACAGGGGTCACAGATACGCAGTATTTT. Translated, it gives CASSQAGTGVTDTQYF.

The V call is TRBV6-6, the J call TRBJ1-2, with TRBD1 identical over 9 bases. In germline, CDR1 is MNHNY, CDR2 SVGAGI (reference sequence). V was pared by 7 bases and J by 6 bases, with 15 bases of the junction left unmatched. The CDR3 is 16 residues long. CDR3 sequence reads: CASTIPRDRGGHGYTF. The CDR3 DNA reads TGTGCCAGCACCATTCCACGAGACAGGGGGGGACATGGCTACACCTTC.

This clone has only a few counts. The rearrangement links TRBV28 to TRBJ1-3; TRBD1 aligns across 8 bases. The V gene end was trimmed by 5 bases and the J gene end by 8 bases; junction bases not matched to a gene: 11. CDR3 size: 15 residues. Germline V gene lookup returns CDR1 MDHEN and CDR2 SYDVKM. CDR3 region: CASSGSGQGSYTIYF. The DNA of the CDR3 is TGTGCCAGCAGTGGTTCCGGACAGGGATCGTACACCATATATTTT. The variable domain in full, with the rest retrieved from reference TRBV28 and TRBJ1-3, is DVKVTQSSRYLVKRTGEKVFLECVQDMDHENMFWYRQDPGLGLRLIYFSYDVKMKEKGDIPEGYSVSREKKERFSLILESASTNQTSMYLCASSGSGQGSYTIYFGEGSWLTVV.

The chain joins TRBV7-3 to TRBJ2-3, with a weak D call TRBD1 (6 bases). The CDR3 runs 13 residues. Between the trimmed V and J ends, which lost 5 bases and 4 bases, there was a span of 10 bases. The germline V gene has CDR1 SGHTA and CDR2 FQGTGA. The DNA for the CDR3 is TGTGCCAGCAGCCCCAACAGGGCAGATACGCAGTATTTT. Protein product: CASSPNRADTQYF.

The V gene is TRBV7-2, the J gene TRBJ2-1; D is unclear. Trimming pared 1 base from V and 9 bases from J, leaving 10 bases between. This CDR3 region has 13 residues. Germline V gives CDR1 SGHTA, CDR2 FQGNSA. The CDR3 DNA follows: TGTGCCAGCAGCTTAGTCGGTTCGGGTGAGCAGTTCTTC. This codes for CASSLVGSGEQFF.

This sequence joins TRBV7-2 and TRBJ1-1, with D unresolved. The length of the CDR3 is 13 residues. Germline-derived CDR1 and CDR2 are SGHTA and FQGNSA. The germline V and J ends were trimmed by 3 bases and 5 bases, with 10 bases remaining between them. CDR3 loop: CASSFYEGTEAFF. The CDR3 region has the DNA TGTGCCAGCAGCTTCTATGAGGGTACTGAAGCTTTCTTT.

This chain uses TRBV18 with TRBJ1-1, with a possible D match to TRBD1 (6 bases). The germline gives CDR1 KGHSH, CDR2 LQKENI. The CDR3 length is 17 residues. V was trimmed by 1 base and J by 3 bases, leaving 18 bases between them. CDR3 sequence reads: CASSPRRDPGVDTEAFF. The CDR3 DNA reads TGTGCCAGCTCACCACGTAGGGACCCAGGGGTGGACACTGAAGCTTTCTTT.

This chain links TRBV6-5 with TRBJ1-2, with TRBD1 matching over 7 bases. CDR1 MNHEY and CDR2 SVGAGI come from the germline V gene. This CDR3 contains 13 residues. J gave up 6 bases and V 5 bases, and 6 bases lay outside the gene matches. Here the CDR3 reads CASSTSGTDGYTF. The CDR3 region has the DNA TGTGCCAGCAGTACCTCCGGGACAGATGGCTACACCTTC.